The 25 T cell receptor beta chains below all came from one sample that was sequenced in a study of cytomegalovirus exposure and HLA in healthy donors. PCR employed 60 Vbeta and 13 Jbeta primers. Sequenced by immunoSEQ multiplex PCR; TCRdb stores in-frame clones only, minus some. The sample has 100,000 to 150,000 clones; 17% are singletons. The specimen was PBMCs. These receptors were collected from a female donor in good health and CMV-seropositive.

With respect to this clone: Other DNA sequences within the sample encode an identical CDR3. The rearrangement links TRBV27 to TRBJ2-5, with 9 bases identical to TRBD2. The CDR3 loop spans 16 amino acids. The V and J ends lost 0 bases and 5 bases, in that order; junction bases with no gene match: 7. Germline V gives CDR1 MNHEY, CDR2 SMNVEV (reference sequence). The CDR3 DNA is TGTGCCAGCAGTTTATCCCCTAGCGGGGTGGGGGAGACCCAGTACTTC. Translated, it gives CASSLSPSGVGETQYF.

In this sample, this clone turned up a few times. The chain combines TRBV5-1 with TRBJ2-3; 8 positions agree with TRBD2. V shed 4 bases, J shed 0 bases, and the junction held 13 bases outside the gene matches. CDR1 SGHRS and CDR2 YFSETQ come from the germline V gene. The length of the CDR3 is 18 residues. CDR3 DNA: TGCGCCAGCAGCAGACCGGGCGGGGGGCGTACTAGCACAGATACGCAGTATTTT. Residues: CASSRPGGGRTSTDTQYF.

The chain is built from TRBV19 and TRBJ1-5, with 9 bases fitting TRBD1. From germline, CDR1 is LNHDA and CDR2 SQIVND (reference sequence). V shed 1 base and J 3 bases; nucleotides not matched to a gene: 7. This CDR3 has 17 residues. For the CDR3, the DNA is TGTGCCAGTAGTATAGGTACAGGGACAGGGTTCAATCAGCCCCAGCATTTT. It translates to CASSIGTGTGFNQPQHF.

The rearrangement uses TRBV15 and TRBJ2-7, with 11 bases lining up with TRBD2. The germline gives CDR1 LNHNV, CDR2 YYDKDF (reference sequence). The CDR3 consists of 16 residues. J gave up 3 bases and V 3 bases, and 7 bases lay outside the gene matches. For the CDR3, the DNA is TGTGCCACCAGCAGGGATAGCGGGAGGGGGATCTACGAGCAGTACTTC. This codes for CATSRDSGRGIYEQYF.

The chain carries TRBV30 and TRBJ2-7, with 7 bases that match TRBD1. This CDR3 has 12 residues. V lost 0 bases to trimming and J lost 4 bases; unmatched junction nucleotides: 0. Germline V gives CDR1 GTSNPN, CDR2 SVGIG (reference sequence). Here the CDR3 reads CAWSVTGYEQYF. The CDR3 region has the DNA TGTGCCTGGAGTGTGACAGGGTACGAGCAGTACTTC. Based on the CDR3 plus reference TRBV30 and TRBJ2-7, the full variable domain is SQTIHQWPATLVQPVGSPLSLECTVEGTSNPNLYWYRQAAGRGLQLLFYSVGIGQISSEVPQNLSASRPQDRQFILSSKKLLLSDSGFYLCAWSVTGYEQYFGPGTRLTVT.

This rearrangement joins TRBV30 to TRBJ1-2, with D maybe TRBD1 (5 bases). Trimming left V 5 bases short and J 3 bases short, with 19 bases between. The CDR3 covers 15 residues. Per germline, CDR1 GTSNPN and CDR2 SVGIG (reference sequence). Written as DNA, the CDR3 is TGTGCCTGGGAGGCCCCATTTTCAGGGTACTATGGCTACACCTTC. This translates into CAWEAPFSGYYGYTF. Full variable domain (remainder filled in from reference TRBV30 and TRBJ1-2): SQTIHQWPATLVQPVGSPLSLECTVEGTSNPNLYWYRQAAGRGLQLLFYSVGIGQISSEVPQNLSASRPQDRQFILSSKKLLLSDSGFYLCAWEAPFSGYYGYTFGSGTRLTVV.

This chain links TRBV10-3 with TRBJ2-5; D gene uncertain. The germline V and J ends were trimmed by 1 base and 2 bases, with 8 bases remaining between them. This CDR3 has 14 residues. The V gene's germline CDR1 is ENHRY and CDR2 SYGVKD. The CDR3 protein is CAISEFGRQETQYF. Written as DNA, the CDR3 is TGTGCCATCAGTGAGTTTGGCAGACAAGAGACCCAGTACTTC.

The V call is TRBV27, the J call TRBJ2-7, with 7 bases matching TRBD2. CDR1 and CDR2 (germline): MNHEY, SMNVEV (reference sequence). CDR3 length: 15 residues. The V gene end was trimmed by 5 bases and the J gene end by 3 bases; junction bases not matched to a gene: 10. CDR3 amino acids: CASSPSGGGFYEQYF. CDR3 coding DNA: TGTGCCAGCAGTCCCTCGGGGGGTGGCTTCTACGAGCAGTACTTC.

This chain uses TRBV28 with TRBJ1-2; possible D gene TRBD1, 6 bases. CDR3 length: 14 amino acids. CDR1 and CDR2 (germline): MDHEN, SYDVKM. Trimming took off 3 bases at V and 3 bases at J, with 11 bases between the two ends. The CDR3 bases are TGTGCCAGCAGTTTCGAAGGGGGAGACTATGGCTACACCTTC. Translated: CASSFEGGDYGYTF.

With regard to this clone: Sequence at one end of the junction differs from germline and may be a read error. This chain connects TRBV7-8 to TRBJ1-4; TRBD1 is a possible D gene (5 bases). The CDR3 has 14 amino acids. The V gene's germline CDR1 is SGHVS and CDR2 FQNEAQ. This chain's CDR3 is CASTKSWGVEELFF. The CDR3 bases are TGTGCCAGCACCAAAAGTTGGGGGGTTGAAGAACTGTTTTTT.

This clone was picked up a small number of times. The chain is built from TRBV5-1 and TRBJ2-7, with 10 bases aligning to TRBD1. V was pared by 4 bases and J by 5 bases, with 9 bases of the junction left unmatched. Germline V gives CDR1 SGHRS, CDR2 YFSETQ. The CDR3 length is 15 residues. Written as DNA, the CDR3 is TGCGCCAGCAGCCCAGGGACAGGGGACGGGAACGAGCAGTACTTC. It specifies CASSPGTGDGNEQYF.

J is TRBJ2-3 and V is TRBV7-9; 12 bases fit TRBD2. The V gene end was trimmed by 1 base and the J gene end by 5 bases; junction bases not matched to a gene: 7. The CDR3 sequence is 17 residues long. The germline gives CDR1 SEHNR, CDR2 FQNEAQ (reference sequence). The CDR3 nucleotides read TGTGCCAGCAGCTTAGGTCGACTAGCGGGGGTTCTAGATACGCAGTATTTT. Amino acid sequence: CASSLGRLAGVLDTQYF.

V gene TRBV7-2 combines with J gene TRBJ1-2, with TRBD1 as a possible D gene (5 bases). The germline V gene has CDR1 SGHTA and CDR2 FQGNSA. V lost 1 base and J lost 4, with 13 bases in between. The CDR3 extends over 15 amino acids. The CDR3 loop is CASSLDSSGGYGYTF. The CDR3 coding sequence is TGTGCCAGCAGCTTAGATTCTTCGGGGGGCTATGGCTACACCTTC.

The table lists this clone with a count of one. The J gene is TRBJ1-3, the V gene TRBV7-2; 7 bases match TRBD1. Germline V gene lookup returns CDR1 SGHTA and CDR2 FQGNSA. Trimming took 3 bases from V and 16 from J; bases not matched to a gene: 9. The CDR3 spans 12 residues. CDR3 sequence: CASSFTPGTVYF. Written as DNA, the CDR3 is TGTGCCAGCAGCTTTACGCCCGGGACAGTCTATTTT.

This clone was detected a few times. This chain links TRBV28 with TRBJ2-1; a possible D gene is TRBD1 (6 bases). Per germline, CDR1 MDHEN and CDR2 SYDVKM. This CDR3 has 12 residues. The V end lost 6 bases, the J end lost 9 bases, and 12 bases lay between the germline ends. Here the CDR3 reads CASSYRDGEQFF. The DNA for the CDR3 is TGTGCCAGCAGCTACAGGGATGGTGAGCAGTTCTTC.

This clone was detected a few times. The chain has TRBV4-2 and TRBJ1-2; the D gene is possibly TRBD1 (5 bases). Trimming cost V 0 bases and J 4 bases, with 9 bases left between them. The CDR3 is 14 residues long. The germline CDR1 and CDR2 sequences are LGHNA and YNFKEQ. CDR3 coding DNA: TGTGCCAGCAGCCAAGATCTGGGGGGCTATGGCTACACCTTC. Translated: CASSQDLGGYGYTF.

The chain uses TRBV19 and TRBJ2-5, with 10 bases matching TRBD2. Germline V gene data show CDR1 as LNHDA and CDR2 as SQIVND (reference sequence). J was trimmed by 0 bases and V by 5 bases; bases with no gene match: 9. CDR3 length equals 17 residues. This CDR3 is CASSPFTSGAHQETQYF. In DNA form, the CDR3 reads TGTGCCAGTAGTCCCTTTACTAGCGGGGCGCACCAAGAGACCCAGTACTTC.

This chain uses TRBV19 with TRBJ2-7; tentative D call: TRBD2 (6 bases). CDR3 length: 15 amino acids. Per germline, CDR1 LNHDA and CDR2 SQIVND (reference sequence). V was clipped by 4 bases and J by 0 bases, with 13 bases between them. The CDR3 sequence is CASSTPGGHSYEQYF. Written as DNA, the CDR3 is TGTGCCAGTAGTACCCCCGGGGGTCACTCCTACGAGCAGTACTTC.

V and J are TRBV6-7 and TRBJ2-3; TRBD2 aligns across 12 bases. TRBV6-7 is annotated as an ORF whose role is uncertain. V was pared by 6 bases and J by 7 bases, with 8 bases of the junction left unmatched. There are 15 residues in the CDR3. CDR3: CASSYLAGGPYTQYF. In DNA, the CDR3 is TGTGCCAGCAGCTATCTAGCGGGGGGGCCGTATACGCAGTATTTT.

The chain is built from TRBV5-5 and TRBJ1-2; 7 positions match TRBD1. CDR1 SGHKS and CDR2 YYEKEE come from the germline V gene (reference sequence). The CDR3 is made up of 15 amino acids. With V trimmed by 4 bases and J by 4 bases, 10 bases remained unmatched. CDR3: CASSTDLTGFYGYTF. DNA of the CDR3: TGTGCCAGCAGCACCGACCTGACAGGGTTCTATGGCTACACCTTC.

Note on this clone: Compared with germline, one end of the junction differs, possibly owing to a read error. The sample carries other DNA sequences with the same CDR3. The J gene is TRBJ1-2, the V gene TRBV30; the D gene is possibly TRBD1 (5 bases). The CDR3 is 11 residues long. The V gene's germline CDR1 is GTSNPN and CDR2 SVGIG (reference sequence). CDR3 sequence: CAWKQAMRYTF. CDR3 bases: TGCGCCTGGAAACAGGCCATGCGCTACACCTTC.

The V and J genes are TRBV28 and TRBJ1-5, with 8 bases matching TRBD1. The CDR3 contains 18 residues. With 5 bases clipped from V and 4 bases from J, the junction kept 16 bases outside the gene matches. Germline V CDR1 and CDR2: MDHEN, SYDVKM. The CDR3 DNA follows: TGTGCCAGCAGTGCACTAGACAGGGGTCGGGCGTCGAATCAGCCCCAGCATTTT. Its translation is CASSALDRGRASNQPQHF.

There are a few counts of this clone. The V call is TRBV27, the J call TRBJ1-5; 8 nucleotides line up with TRBD1. The ends lost 5 bases at V and 3 bases at J; junction bases unmatched: 9. This CDR3 has 16 amino acids. CDR1 is MNHEY, CDR2 SMNVEV, per germline (reference sequence). The CDR3 loop is CASSGRTGLINQPQHF. The CDR3 bases are TGTGCCAGCAGTGGGCGGACAGGGCTAATCAATCAGCCCCAGCATTTT.

This clone was counted only a few times. V and J are TRBV7-6 and TRBJ2-7; 8 bases map to TRBD1. Trimming took 3 bases from V and 3 from J; bases not matched to a gene: 7. The CDR3 extends over 15 amino acids. Germline assignment: CDR1 SGHVS and CDR2 FNYEAQ. CDR3 sequence reads: CASSLEGQEIYEQYF. In DNA, the CDR3 is TGTGCCAGCAGCTTGGAGGGACAGGAGATCTACGAGCAGTACTTC.

The rearrangement uses TRBV27 and TRBJ2-7, with 11 positions matching TRBD2. There are 14 residues in the CDR3. V shed 5 bases, J shed 2 bases, and the junction held 2 bases outside the gene matches. Germline V gene sequence: CDR1 MNHEY, CDR2 SMNVEV (reference sequence). The CDR3 DNA is TGTGCCAGCAGTGTAGCGGGAGGGCCCTACGAGCAGTACTTC. Translating it yields CASSVAGGPYEQYF.